This record looks at one T cell receptor beta chain sequence and its context. PCR involved 60 Vbeta and 13 Jbeta primers. TCRdb's copy holds only in-frame clones and misses some; the assay was immunoSEQ multiplex PCR. The sample comprises about 110,000 clones, 65% to 80% of which are singletons, and around 6% rests with the top ten. This record belongs to a study of cytomegalovirus exposure and HLA in healthy donors. V lost 4 bases and J lost 1, with 10 bases in between. This CDR3 spans 14 amino acids. Looked up from germline, CDR1 is SGHVS and CDR2 is FQNEAQ. The clonotype was recovered from a male donor in good health and CMV-seronegative. Sequencing was done on a sample of PBMCs. The V and J genes are TRBV7-8 and TRBJ1-1, with TRBD1 as a possible D gene (6 bases). CDR3 region: CASSSQGRNTEAFF. The CDR3, as DNA: TGTGCCAGCAGCTCCCAGGGGCGGAACACTGAAGCTTTCTTT.